The rows below give T cell receptor beta chains drawn from one sample of a study of early T cells in non-severe SARS-CoV-2 infection. MiXCR was run by TCRdb on the 5' RACE reads, yielding one entry per CDR3 protein. The sample includes approximately 100,000 distinct CDR3 sequences, about 15% of them seen just once. Source material: whole blood. The receptor source for this set is an adult who was a healthcare worker with PCR-confirmed SARS-CoV-2 infection or an uninfected control (not recorded which). The CDR3 runs from the conserved cysteine through the conserved F or W. The order of the fields is V gene, J gene, CDR3 protein.

TRBV6-6	TRBJ1-5	CASSYSSRVNQPQHF
TRBV3-1	TRBJ1-1	CASSPQPLNTEAFF
TRBV19	TRBJ1-5	CASSIDWPGTINQPQHF
TRBV7-2	TRBJ1-2	CASSLGRDHGYTF
TRBV12-3/TRBV12-4	TRBJ2-7	CASSSGAGEQYF
TRBV3-1	TRBJ2-3	CASSQEGGPSTDTQYF
TRBV14	TRBJ2-2	CASRRGHQTGELFF
TRBV11-2	TRBJ2-7	CASSLDSGTSSSYEQYF
TRBV5-1	TRBJ2-1	CASSLDFTTSTKMQFF
TRBV19	TRBJ1-2	CASSSSYSYTF
TRBV4-3	TRBJ1-1	CASSQEGGTEAFF
TRBV3-1	TRBJ1-2	CASSHRDYGYTF
TRBV5-4	TRBJ2-7	CASSFSAGPYEQYF
TRBV6-6	TRBJ1-2	CASSTLGQGAGYTF
TRBV20-1	TRBJ1-1	CSATDRGPSNTEAFF
TRBV20-1	TRBJ2-7	CSALGVSPYEQYF
TRBV7-2	TRBJ1-1	CASSYEAFF
TRBV29-1	TRBJ1-2	CSAGGNYGYTF
TRBV29-1	TRBJ1-1	CSGGMNTEAFF
TRBV7-9	TRBJ2-1	CASSLPGRGLPGFDEQFF
TRBV10-1	TRBJ2-7	CASSFTTSSYEQYF
TRBV7-2	TRBJ2-3	CASSGLAFSTDTQYF
TRBV12-3/TRBV12-4	TRBJ1-5	CASSKMYSNQPQHF
TRBV2	TRBJ2-7	CASGGLAGNWEQYF
TRBV5-1	TRBJ2-7	CASSAGLAVYEQYF
TRBV29-1	TRBJ1-1	CSVVPWGGNTEAFF
TRBV7-6	TRBJ1-1	CASSLEQLNTEAFF
TRBV7-2	TRBJ2-2	CASSFFRGTGELFF
TRBV18	TRBJ2-1	CASSQGTTSWEQFF
TRBV28	TRBJ2-7	CASNAPATPEQYF
TRBV4-2	TRBJ2-7	CASSQDYSFPFYEQYF
TRBV5-1	TRBJ2-7	CASSPGGQGASSYEQYF
TRBV7-3	TRBJ2-3	CASSPRKADTQYF
TRBV11-2	TRBJ2-5	CASSREKETQYF
TRBV27	TRBJ2-3	CASGGGGTQYF
TRBV15	TRBJ1-1	CATSKGADTEAFF
TRBV6-2/TRBV6-3	TRBJ2-5	CASSYSRVGFVYQETQYF
TRBV12-3/TRBV12-4	TRBJ1-1	CASSSPTGLKAFF
TRBV20-1	TRBJ2-1	CSARDLGRSYNEQFF
TRBV24-1	TRBJ2-7	CATSRSSSYEQYF
TRBV5-6	TRBJ1-2	CASSQMGQAYGYTF
TRBV5-1	TRBJ1-1	CASAPQVGQVREAFF
TRBV10-3	TRBJ1-1	CAISVGTGILDEAFF
TRBV10-3	TRBJ2-1	CAISEQSGGAINEQFF
TRBV12-3/TRBV12-4	TRBJ1-2	CASTPDRVGGYTF
TRBV27	TRBJ2-2	CASSSGGGLGELFF
TRBV20-1	TRBJ2-7	CSALLGGGYEQYF
TRBV12-3/TRBV12-4	TRBJ2-7	CASTLGGASYEQYF
TRBV29-1	TRBJ1-6	CSVSGAGNSPLHF
TRBV29-1	TRBJ2-3	CSVQMGGLNTDTQYF
TRBV25-1	TRBJ2-2	CASSGVGTNTGELFF